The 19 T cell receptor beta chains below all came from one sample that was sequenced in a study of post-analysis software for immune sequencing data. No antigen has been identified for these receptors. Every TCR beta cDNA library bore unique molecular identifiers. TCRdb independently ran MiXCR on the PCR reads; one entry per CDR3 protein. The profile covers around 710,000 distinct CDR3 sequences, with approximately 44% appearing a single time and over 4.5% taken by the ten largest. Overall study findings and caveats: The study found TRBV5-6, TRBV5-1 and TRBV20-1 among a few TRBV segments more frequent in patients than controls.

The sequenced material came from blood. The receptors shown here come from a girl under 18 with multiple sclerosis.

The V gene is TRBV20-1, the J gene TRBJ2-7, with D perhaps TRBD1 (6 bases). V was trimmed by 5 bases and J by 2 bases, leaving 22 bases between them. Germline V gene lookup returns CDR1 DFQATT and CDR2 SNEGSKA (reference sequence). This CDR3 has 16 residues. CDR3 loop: CSAAIPLTGRTYEQYF. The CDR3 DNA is TGCAGTGCTGCGATCCCGTTGACAGGTCGGACCTACGAGCAGTACTTC.

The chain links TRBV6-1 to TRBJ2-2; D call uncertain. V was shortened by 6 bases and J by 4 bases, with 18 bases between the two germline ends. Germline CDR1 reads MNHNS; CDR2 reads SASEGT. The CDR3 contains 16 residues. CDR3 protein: CASRMDPGGGTGELFF. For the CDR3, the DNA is TGTGCCAGCAGGATGGACCCGGGCGGCGGCACCGGGGAGCTGTTTTTT.

This chain's CDR3 is CASSLSIPLTGSLRDIQYF. The CDR3, as DNA: TGTGCCAGCAGTTTATCGATCCCACTCACAGGGTCTCTTAGGGACATTCAGTACTTC. The chain has TRBV27 and TRBJ2-4, with D possibly TRBD1 on 6 matching bases. The CDR3 has 19 amino acids. The germline V gene encodes CDR1 MNHEY and CDR2 SMNVEV (reference sequence). The germline V and J ends were trimmed by 0 bases and 8 bases, with 26 bases remaining between them.

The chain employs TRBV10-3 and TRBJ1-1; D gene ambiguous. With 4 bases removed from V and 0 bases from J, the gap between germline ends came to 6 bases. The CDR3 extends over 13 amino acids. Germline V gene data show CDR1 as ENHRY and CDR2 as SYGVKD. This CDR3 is CAISADLNTEAFF. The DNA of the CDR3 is TGTGCCATCAGTGCGGACTTGAACACTGAAGCTTTCTTT.

CDR3 in DNA: TGTGCCAGCAGTTACTCGGAGGGGCTATGGGCACCCCTCCACTTT. This codes for CASSYSEGLWAPLHF. J is TRBJ1-6 and V is TRBV6-5, with D perhaps matching TRBD1 (5 bases). The CDR3 runs 15 residues. Per the germline V gene, CDR1 is MNHEY and CDR2 is SVGAGI. Trimming took off 0 bases at V and 11 bases at J, with 14 bases between the two ends.

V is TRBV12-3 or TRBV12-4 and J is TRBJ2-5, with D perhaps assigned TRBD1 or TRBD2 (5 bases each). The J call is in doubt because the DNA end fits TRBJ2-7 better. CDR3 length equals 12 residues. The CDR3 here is CASSLLGTEQYF. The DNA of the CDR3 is TGTGCCAGCAGTTTACTAGGGACCGAGCAGTACTTC.

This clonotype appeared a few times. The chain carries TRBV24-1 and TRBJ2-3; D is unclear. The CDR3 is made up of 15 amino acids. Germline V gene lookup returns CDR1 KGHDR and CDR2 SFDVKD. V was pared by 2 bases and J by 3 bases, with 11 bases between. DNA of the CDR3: TGTGCCACCAGTGATTCCTGGGTTGGAACAGATACGCAGTATTTT. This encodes CATSDSWVGTDTQYF.

DNA for the CDR3: TGTGCCAGCAGCTTGGGTAAAATCGGGGGAGAAGGGGAAAAACTGTTTTTT. It specifies CASSLGKIGGEGEKLFF. V is TRBV7-6 and J is TRBJ1-4; D might be TRBD1 (5 bases). This CDR3 has 17 amino acids. Between the trimmed V and J ends, which lost 3 bases and 8 bases, there was a span of 22 bases. Germline CDR1 is SGHVS and CDR2 is FNYEAQ.

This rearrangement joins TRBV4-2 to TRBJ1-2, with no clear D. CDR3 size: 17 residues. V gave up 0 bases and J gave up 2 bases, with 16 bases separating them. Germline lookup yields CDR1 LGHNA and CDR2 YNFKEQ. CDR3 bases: TGTGCCAGCAGCCAAGAGCGATTGGGTTTCACCAACTATGGCTACACCTTC. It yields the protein CASSQERLGFTNYGYTF.

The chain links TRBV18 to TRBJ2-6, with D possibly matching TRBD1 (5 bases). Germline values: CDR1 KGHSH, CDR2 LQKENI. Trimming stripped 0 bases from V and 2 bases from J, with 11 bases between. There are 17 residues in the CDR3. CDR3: CASSPPSSGPGANVLTF. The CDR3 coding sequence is TGTGCCAGCTCACCACCGAGCTCAGGGCCTGGGGCCAACGTCCTGACTTTC.

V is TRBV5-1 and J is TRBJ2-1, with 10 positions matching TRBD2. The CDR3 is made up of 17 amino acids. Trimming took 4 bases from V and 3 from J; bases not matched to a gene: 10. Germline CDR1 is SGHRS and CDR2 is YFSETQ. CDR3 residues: CASSPGTSAIFYNEQFF. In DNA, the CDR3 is TGCGCCAGCAGCCCCGGGACTAGCGCAATCTTCTACAATGAGCAGTTCTTC.

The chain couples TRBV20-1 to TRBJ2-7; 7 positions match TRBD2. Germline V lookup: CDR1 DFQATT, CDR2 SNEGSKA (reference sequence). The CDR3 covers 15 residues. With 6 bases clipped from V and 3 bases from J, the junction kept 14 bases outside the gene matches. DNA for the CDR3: TGCAGTGCCCGCACGCCGCTAGCGGCCCTCTACGAGCAGTACTTC. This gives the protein CSARTPLAALYEQYF.

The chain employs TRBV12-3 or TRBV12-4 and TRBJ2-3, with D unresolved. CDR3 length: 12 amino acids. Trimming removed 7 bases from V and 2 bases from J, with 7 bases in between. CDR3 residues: CASILNTDTQYF. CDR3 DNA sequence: TGTGCCAGCATCCTAAACACAGATACGCAGTATTTT.

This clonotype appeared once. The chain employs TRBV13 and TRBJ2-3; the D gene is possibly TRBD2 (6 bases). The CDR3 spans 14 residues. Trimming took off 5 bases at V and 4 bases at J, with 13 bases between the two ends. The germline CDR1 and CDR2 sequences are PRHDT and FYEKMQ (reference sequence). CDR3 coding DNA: TGTGCCAGCAGCCCTAGGGACTCCCCAGATACGCAGTATTTT. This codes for CASSPRDSPDTQYF.

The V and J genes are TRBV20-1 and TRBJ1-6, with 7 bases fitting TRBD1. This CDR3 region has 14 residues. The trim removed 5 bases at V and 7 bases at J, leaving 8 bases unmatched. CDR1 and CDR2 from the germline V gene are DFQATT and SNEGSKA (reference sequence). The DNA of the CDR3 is TGCAGTGCTCCAGTATCAGGGGGGAATTCACCCCTCCACTTT. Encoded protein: CSAPVSGGNSPLHF.

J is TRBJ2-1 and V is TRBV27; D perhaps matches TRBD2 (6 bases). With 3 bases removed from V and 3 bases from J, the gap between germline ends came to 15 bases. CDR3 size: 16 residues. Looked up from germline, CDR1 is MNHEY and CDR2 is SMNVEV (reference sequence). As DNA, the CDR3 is TGTGCCAGCAGTTTTATAGGAGGGACCCACTACAATGAGCAGTTCTTC. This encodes CASSFIGGTHYNEQFF.

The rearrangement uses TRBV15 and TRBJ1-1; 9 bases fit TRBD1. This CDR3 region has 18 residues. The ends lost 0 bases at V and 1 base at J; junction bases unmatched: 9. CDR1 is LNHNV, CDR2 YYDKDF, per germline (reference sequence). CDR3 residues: CATSRDQPSDRGNTEAFF. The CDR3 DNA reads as TGTGCCACCAGCAGAGACCAGCCTTCGGACAGGGGGAACACTGAAGCTTTCTTT. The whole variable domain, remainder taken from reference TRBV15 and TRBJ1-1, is DAMVIQNPRYQVTQFGKPVTLSCSQTLNHNVMYWYQQKSSQAPKLLFHYYDKDFNNEADTPDNFQSRRPNTSFCFLDIRSPGLGDTAMYLCATSRDQPSDRGNTEAFFGQGTRLTVV.

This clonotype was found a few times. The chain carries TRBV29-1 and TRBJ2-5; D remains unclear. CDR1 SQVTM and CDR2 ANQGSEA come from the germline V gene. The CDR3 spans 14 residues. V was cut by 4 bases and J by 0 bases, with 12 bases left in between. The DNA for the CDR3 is TGCAGCGTTGCGCCTTCCAAATACCAAGAGACCCAGTACTTC. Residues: CSVAPSKYQETQYF.

The CDR3 DNA reads as TGCAGCGTTGGTGGGACAGGGGGCAATCAGCCCCAGCATTTT. Its translation: CSVGGTGGNQPQHF. The chain employs TRBV29-1 and TRBJ1-5, with TRBD1 matching over 10 bases. Trimming at V came to 4 bases and at J to 2 bases, leaving 2 bases not matched to a gene. This CDR3 is built from 14 residues. In germline, CDR1 is SQVTM, CDR2 ANQGSEA.